This TCR beta chain comes out of a study of blood T cells in healthy people across ages. Trimming at V came to 5 bases and at J to 0 bases, leaving 9 bases not matched to a gene. This CDR3 region has 16 residues. This clonotype showed up just a few times. With a J-beta primer mix and a sample-barcoded 5' primer, a second PCR ran about 7 to 11 cycles. TCRdb re-called the 5' RACE reads with MiXCR, one entry per CDR3 protein. The sample gives some 700,000 distinct CDR3 sequences, over 20% of which show up once; about 22% is in the top ten. The sequenced material came from blood. The chain has TRBV12-3 or TRBV12-4 and TRBJ1-1; 7 nucleotides line up with TRBD1. This sequence was found in a man between 65 and 80 years old in good health. The CDR3 nucleotides read TGTGCCAGCAGTCCGAATCCGGGACAGATGAACACTGAAGCTTTCTTT. Translating it yields CASSPNPGQMNTEAFF.